The sequence of this T cell receptor beta chain was determined in a study of molecular identifiers for immune sequencing clone quantification. TCRdb re-derived calls from the PCR reads in MiXCR, one entry per CDR3 protein. The data hold around 460,000 distinct CDR3 sequences, with 25% observed a single time. This CDR3 has 13 amino acids. From germline, CDR1 is DFQATT and CDR2 SNEGSKA (reference sequence). With V trimmed by 5 bases and J by 7 bases, 7 bases remained unmatched. General study findings and limits: In naive cells, under 1% of molecules belonged to clones above 20 RNA copies, against over 99% in effector cells.

Naive CD8 libraries came from roughly 20,000 to 1,000,000 sorted cells with 10%, 30% or 50% RNA. Note on this clonotype: Antigen unknown.

This sequence joins TRBV20-1 and TRBJ2-3; 9 nucleotides align to TRBD1. Sequenced material: naive CD8+ T cells from blood, with Jurkat cell RNA spiked in. This sample's subset: FACS-sorted CD8+CD4-CCR7+CD45RA+ naive T cells. The sequence came from a human donor in good health. Some libraries in this study had Jurkat cell RNA spiked in. The CDR3 is CSAQDRGVNTQYF. The CDR3 DNA sequence: TGCAGTGCTCAGGACAGGGGTGTAAATACGCAGTATTTT.